The entry that follows covers one T cell receptor beta chain sequence. Its specificity is not known. The protocol was immunoSEQ multiplex PCR, while the TCRdb copy is restricted to in-frame clones and leaves out a portion. The data contain about 63,000 clones, approximately 88% of them seen just once; the ten biggest clones take up more than 11%. The CDR3 is 15 residues long. The germline V gene encodes CDR1 SGHTA and CDR2 FQGNSA. Trimming removed 5 bases at V and 1 base at J, with 9 bases between. All patients were mismatch repair deficient, assessed by either PCR or immunohistochemistry. TCR sequencing covered three patients who responded to pembrolizumab. The data originate from a study of PD-1 blockade in mismatch repair-deficient tumors. At the level of the study: All were previously treated, progressing patients with approximately 12 mismatch repair-deficient cancer types. Study results and caveats: After pembrolizumab, tumor-resident clones rose rapidly, then generally contracted before radiologic responses.

The V gene is TRBV7-2, the J gene TRBJ2-6; D unresolved. Sample: peripheral blood, taken 52 weeks after starting pembrolizumab. This TCR was sampled from an adult with mismatch repair-deficient cancer. DNA of the CDR3: TGTGCCAGCAGCAGGACGTCATCTGGGGCCAACGTCCTGACTTTC. It is translated as CASSRTSSGANVLTF.